This is a list of T cell receptor beta chains from one sample in a study of cytomegalovirus exposure and HLA in healthy donors. Generated by immunoSEQ multiplex PCR, the TCRdb table keeps only in-frame clones and is missing some. Altogether about 160,000 clones are present, 81% being singletons, with the ten largest covering under 15%. Sequenced sample: PBMCs. The receptors shown here come from a woman between 45 and 65 years old in good health and CMV-seronegative. Each CDR3 is given with its conserved first and last residue. Fields, in order: clone size, D gene, J gene, V gene, CDR3 DNA, CDR3 protein. D genes are given only for firm matches. Size is omitted from some rows. Given values are once, few, many or a class for expanded clones.

clone_size: .
d_call: .
j_call: TRBJ1-2
v_call: TRBV6-5
cdr3_nt: TGTGCCAGCAGTTACGAGCGGGGGGCCGGGTATGGCTACACCTTC
cdr3_aa: CASSYERGAGYGYTF

clone_size: .
d_call: .
j_call: TRBJ1-2
v_call: TRBV7-2
cdr3_nt: TGTGCCAGCAGCTTTCAACCCGAGGGAGGCTACACCTTC
cdr3_aa: CASSFQPEGGYTF

clone_size: .
d_call: .
j_call: TRBJ1-1
v_call: TRBV20-1
cdr3_nt: TGCAGTGCCTCCGATCGGGCTGAAGCTTTCTTT
cdr3_aa: CSASDRAEAFF

clone_size: .
d_call: .
j_call: TRBJ2-3
v_call: TRBV29-1
cdr3_nt: TGCAGCGTCTATTTAACCGGGACTCACATTCAGGATACGCAGTATTTT
cdr3_aa: CSVYLTGTHIQDTQYF

clone_size: .
d_call: TRBD2
j_call: TRBJ2-7
v_call: TRBV18
cdr3_nt: TGTGCCAGCTCACCCGGGACAGGAGAACTAGCGGGAAGGAACGAGCAGTACTTC
cdr3_aa: CASSPGTGELAGRNEQYF

clone_size: .
d_call: .
j_call: TRBJ1-1
v_call: TRBV9
cdr3_nt: TGTGCCAGCAGCGTAGCCAGAAACACTGAAGCTTTCTTT
cdr3_aa: CASSVARNTEAFF

clone_size: .
d_call: .
j_call: TRBJ1-2
v_call: TRBV19
cdr3_nt: TGTGCCAGTAGTATTAACAGTAACTATGGCTACACCTTC
cdr3_aa: CASSINSNYGYTF

clone_size: .
d_call: TRBD1
j_call: TRBJ1-2
v_call: TRBV4-1
cdr3_nt: TGCGCCAGCAGCAAGAGGGACAGGGACGGGAATGGCTACACCTTC
cdr3_aa: CASSKRDRDGNGYTF

clone_size: .
d_call: .
j_call: TRBJ1-6
v_call: TRBV4-2
cdr3_nt: TGTGCCAGCAGCCAAACGAGGAGCTCCTATAATTCACCCCTCCACTTT
cdr3_aa: CASSQTRSSYNSPLHF

clone_size: .
d_call: .
j_call: TRBJ2-7
v_call: TRBV5-1
cdr3_nt: TGCGCCAGCAGCTTGGCCGGGGGGCCTGCCTCCTACGAGCAGTACTTC
cdr3_aa: CASSLAGGPASYEQYF

clone_size: .
d_call: .
j_call: TRBJ2-7
v_call: TRBV7-9
cdr3_nt: TGTGCCAGCAGCCGGGAATTCTACGAGCAGTACTTC
cdr3_aa: CASSREFYEQYF

clone_size: .
d_call: .
j_call: TRBJ1-5
v_call: TRBV10-3
cdr3_nt: TGTGCCATCAGTGAGTCTTTGGACTTACAGCCCCAGCATTTT
cdr3_aa: CAISESLDLQPQHF

clone_size: .
d_call: TRBD1
j_call: TRBJ1-5
v_call: TRBV14
cdr3_nt: TGTGCCTTTCTGAATTGGGACAGGGGAAATAGCAATCAGCCCCAGCATTTT
cdr3_aa: CAFLNWDRGNSNQPQHF

clone_size: .
d_call: .
j_call: TRBJ1-1
v_call: TRBV15
cdr3_nt: TGTGCCACCAGCAGAGGAAGAGGCCCGAACACTGAAGCTTTCTTT
cdr3_aa: CATSRGRGPNTEAFF

clone_size: .
d_call: .
j_call: TRBJ1-2
v_call: TRBV28
cdr3_nt: TGTGCCAGCAGTCACCTCTCCCAGTGGGGGGGGGACTATGGCTACACCTTC
cdr3_aa: CASSHLSQWGGDYGYTF

clone_size: .
d_call: .
j_call: TRBJ2-7
v_call: TRBV2
cdr3_nt: TGTGCCAGCCTAGGGGGCTACGAGCAGTACTTC
cdr3_aa: CASLGGYEQYF

clone_size: few
d_call: .
j_call: TRBJ2-2
v_call: TRBV19
cdr3_nt: TGTGCCAGTTCTCATCGGGTTTGGGAGCTGTTTTTT
cdr3_aa: CASSHRVWELFF

clone_size: .
d_call: .
j_call: TRBJ1-4
v_call: TRBV23-1
cdr3_nt: TGCGCCCGGGCTCAGGGGATTTTTCAAGAGGAGCTTACAACTAATGAAAAACTGTTTTTT
cdr3_aa: CARAQGIFQEELTTNEKLFF

clone_size: .
d_call: .
j_call: TRBJ2-6
v_call: TRBV7-9
cdr3_nt: TGTGCCAGCGGTGGGATCCGGGGCTCTGGGGCCAACGTCCTGACTTTC
cdr3_aa: CASGGIRGSGANVLTF

clone_size: .
d_call: TRBD1
j_call: TRBJ1-5
v_call: TRBV6-5
cdr3_nt: TGTGCCAGCAGTAGGGGGCTGCTCATCCAGCCCCAGCATTTT
cdr3_aa: CASSRGLLIQPQHF

clone_size: .
d_call: TRBD1
j_call: TRBJ2-7
v_call: TRBV10-3
cdr3_nt: TGTGCCATCAGCACAGGGGGACAAGGGATTAGGTGGTACGAGCAGTACTTC
cdr3_aa: CAISTGGQGIRWYEQYF

clone_size: few
d_call: TRBD1
j_call: TRBJ1-3
v_call: TRBV6-1
cdr3_nt: TGTGCCAGCAGATCGACAGGGACTGGAAACACCATATATTTT
cdr3_aa: CASRSTGTGNTIYF

clone_size: .
d_call: TRBD2
j_call: TRBJ2-5
v_call: TRBV13
cdr3_nt: TGTGCCAGCAGCCTCGGGAGGGAGCAAGAGACCCAGTACTTC
cdr3_aa: CASSLGREQETQYF

clone_size: .
d_call: .
j_call: TRBJ1-1
v_call: TRBV19
cdr3_nt: TGTGCCAGTAACAAGGGGGGGGCTCAGAAAACTGAAGCTTTCTTT
cdr3_aa: CASNKGGAQKTEAFF

clone_size: once
d_call: TRBD1
j_call: TRBJ2-7
v_call: TRBV5-1
cdr3_nt: TGCGCCAGCAGCCCAGGACAGGGCTCCTACGAGCAGTACTTC
cdr3_aa: CASSPGQGSYEQYF

clone_size: few
d_call: TRBD2
j_call: TRBJ2-2
v_call: TRBV15
cdr3_nt: TGTGCCACCAGCAGAGACGGGACTAGCGGCGGGGAGCTGTTTTTT
cdr3_aa: CATSRDGTSGGELFF

clone_size: .
d_call: TRBD1
j_call: TRBJ1-5
v_call: TRBV2
cdr3_nt: TGTGCCAGCAGTTCTAGGACAGGTCCCACTCAGCCCCAGCATTTT
cdr3_aa: CASSSRTGPTQPQHF

clone_size: .
d_call: .
j_call: TRBJ2-1
v_call: TRBV6-5
cdr3_nt: TGTGCCAGCAGTTACTCGGGAGACAATGAGCAGTTCTTC
cdr3_aa: CASSYSGDNEQFF

clone_size: few
d_call: TRBD1
j_call: TRBJ1-1
v_call: TRBV19
cdr3_nt: TGTGCCAGTACTCGGACAGGGTCGTCGACTGAAGCTTTCTTT
cdr3_aa: CASTRTGSSTEAFF

clone_size: .
d_call: .
j_call: TRBJ1-4
v_call: TRBV29-1
cdr3_nt: TGCAGCGTTGCGCGGGCGGGGAATGAAAAACTGTTTTTT
cdr3_aa: CSVARAGNEKLFF

clone_size: .
d_call: .
j_call: TRBJ2-7
v_call: TRBV6-1
cdr3_nt: TGTGCCAGCAGTGAAGGTGGGCCCAGGGGAAGGTTTTACGAGCAGTACTTC
cdr3_aa: CASSEGGPRGRFYEQYF

clone_size: .
d_call: .
j_call: TRBJ1-5
v_call: TRBV6-4
cdr3_nt: TGTGCCAGCAGTGTGGACAGAGATCAGCCCCAGCATTTT
cdr3_aa: CASSVDRDQPQHF

clone_size: .
d_call: .
j_call: TRBJ1-2
v_call: TRBV27
cdr3_nt: TGTGCCAGCAGTTTATCGGTTTCGGGGGGGTTGGGCTACACCTTC
cdr3_aa: CASSLSVSGGLGYTF

clone_size: .
d_call: .
j_call: TRBJ2-7
v_call: TRBV5-8
cdr3_nt: TGTGCCAGCAGCTACGACCCAGGGTTCTACGAGCAGTACTTC
cdr3_aa: CASSYDPGFYEQYF

clone_size: .
d_call: .
j_call: TRBJ2-2
v_call: TRBV11-2
cdr3_nt: TGTGCCAGCAGACCCGCCGGCAGGCGCACCGGGGAGCTGTTTTTT
cdr3_aa: CASRPAGRRTGELFF

clone_size: .
d_call: .
j_call: TRBJ1-1
v_call: TRBV10-3
cdr3_nt: TGTGCCACCCTACTTGCGGGGTCCACTGAAGCTTTCTTT
cdr3_aa: CATLLAGSTEAFF

clone_size: .
d_call: TRBD1
j_call: TRBJ1-3
v_call: TRBV29-1
cdr3_nt: TGCAGCGCTACCGACAGGGGAGGTGGAAACACCATATATTTT
cdr3_aa: CSATDRGGGNTIYF

clone_size: .
d_call: .
j_call: TRBJ2-2
v_call: TRBV9
cdr3_nt: TGTGCCAGCAGCGGGAGACTGAACACCGGGGAGCTGTTTTTT
cdr3_aa: CASSGRLNTGELFF

clone_size: .
d_call: TRBD1
j_call: TRBJ1-5
v_call: TRBV28
cdr3_nt: TGTGCCAGCATCGGTCGTACAGGGGGGAGCAATCAGCCCCAGCATTTT
cdr3_aa: CASIGRTGGSNQPQHF

clone_size: .
d_call: .
j_call: TRBJ2-3
v_call: TRBV4-3
cdr3_nt: TGCGCCAGCAGCCAAGAGGTGTTCCGGGCAGATACGCAGTATTTT
cdr3_aa: CASSQEVFRADTQYF

clone_size: .
d_call: .
j_call: TRBJ1-6
v_call: TRBV30
cdr3_nt: TGTGCCTGGAGCCGTGGGAGTGGGGATTCACCCCTCCACTTT
cdr3_aa: CAWSRGSGDSPLHF

clone_size: .
d_call: .
j_call: TRBJ1-2
v_call: TRBV6-6
cdr3_nt: TGTGCCAGCAGTTCAGGGGTTCGGGATGGCTACACCTTC
cdr3_aa: CASSSGVRDGYTF

clone_size: once
d_call: TRBD1
j_call: TRBJ1-5
v_call: TRBV28
cdr3_nt: TGTGCCAGCAGTCTTCGGGGACAGGGTCTCTTGCCCCAGCATTTT
cdr3_aa: CASSLRGQGLLPQHF

clone_size: .
d_call: .
j_call: TRBJ1-2
v_call: TRBV6-5
cdr3_nt: TGTGCCAGCAGCCGCGCGGCCGGTAACTATGGCTACACCTTC
cdr3_aa: CASSRAAGNYGYTF

clone_size: .
d_call: TRBD1
j_call: TRBJ1-2
v_call: TRBV7-3
cdr3_nt: TGTGCCAGCAGCTTAACCCGGGACAGCTCTGGCTACACCTTC
cdr3_aa: CASSLTRDSSGYTF

clone_size: few
d_call: .
j_call: TRBJ2-7
v_call: TRBV5-5
cdr3_nt: TGTGCCAGCAGCTTGGAACAGGGAATGTTTAACGAGCAGTACTTC
cdr3_aa: CASSLEQGMFNEQYF

clone_size: .
d_call: TRBD1
j_call: TRBJ1-2
v_call: TRBV28
cdr3_nt: TGTGCCAGCAGTTCACCCCGGACAGGGCGGGACTATGGCTACACCTTC
cdr3_aa: CASSSPRTGRDYGYTF

clone_size: .
d_call: TRBD1
j_call: TRBJ2-1
v_call: TRBV9
cdr3_nt: TGTGCCAGCAGCGCGGGACAGGGTTACAATGAGCAGTTCTTC
cdr3_aa: CASSAGQGYNEQFF

clone_size: .
d_call: .
j_call: TRBJ1-2
v_call: TRBV5-6
cdr3_nt: TGTGCCAGCAGCGAGACAGGAGTATGGGGCTACACCTTC
cdr3_aa: CASSETGVWGYTF